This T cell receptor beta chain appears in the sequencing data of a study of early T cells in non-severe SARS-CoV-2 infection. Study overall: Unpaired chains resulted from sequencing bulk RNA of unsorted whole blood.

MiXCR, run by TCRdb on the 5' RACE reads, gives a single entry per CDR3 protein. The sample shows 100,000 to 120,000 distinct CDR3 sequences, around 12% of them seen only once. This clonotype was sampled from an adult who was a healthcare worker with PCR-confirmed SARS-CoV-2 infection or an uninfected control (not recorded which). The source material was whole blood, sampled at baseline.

In DNA, the CDR3 is TGCAGTGCGAGGGGGTCAAACTATGGCTACACCTTC. Its protein product is CSARGSNYGYTF. The genes are TRBV20-1 and TRBJ1-2; possibly TRBD1 for D (6 bases). Trimming pared 6 bases from V and 2 bases from J, leaving 10 bases between. Germline lookup yields CDR1 DFQATT and CDR2 SNEGSKA (reference sequence). The CDR3 runs to 12 residues.